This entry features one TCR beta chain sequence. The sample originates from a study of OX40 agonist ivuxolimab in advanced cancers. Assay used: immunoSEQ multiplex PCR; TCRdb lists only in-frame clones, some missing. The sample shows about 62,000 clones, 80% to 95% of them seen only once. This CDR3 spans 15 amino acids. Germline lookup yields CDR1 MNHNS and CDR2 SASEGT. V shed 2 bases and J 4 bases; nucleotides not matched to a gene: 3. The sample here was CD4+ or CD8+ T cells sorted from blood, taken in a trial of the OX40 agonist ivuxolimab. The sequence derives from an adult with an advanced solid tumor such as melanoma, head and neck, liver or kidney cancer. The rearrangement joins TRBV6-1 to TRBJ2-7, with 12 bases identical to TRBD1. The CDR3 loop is CASSEWGQGAYEQYF. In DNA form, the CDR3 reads TGTGCCAGCAGTGAATGGGGACAGGGGGCTTACGAGCAGTACTTC.